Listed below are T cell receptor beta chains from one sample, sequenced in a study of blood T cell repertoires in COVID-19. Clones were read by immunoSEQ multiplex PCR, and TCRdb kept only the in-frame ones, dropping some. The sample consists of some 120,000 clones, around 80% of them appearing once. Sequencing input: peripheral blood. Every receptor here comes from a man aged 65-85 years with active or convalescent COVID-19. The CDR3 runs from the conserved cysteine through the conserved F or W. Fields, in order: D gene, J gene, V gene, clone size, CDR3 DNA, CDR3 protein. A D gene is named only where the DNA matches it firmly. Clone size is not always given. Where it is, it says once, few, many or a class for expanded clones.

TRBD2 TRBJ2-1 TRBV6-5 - TGTGCCAGCAGGAGACTAGCGGCTTACAATGAGCAGTTCTTC CASRRLAAYNEQFF
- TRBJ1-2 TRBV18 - TGTGCCAGCTCCCTAGGAGGGTATGAAGCTGATGGCTACACCTTC CASSLGGYEADGYTF
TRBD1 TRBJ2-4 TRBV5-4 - TGTGCCAGCAGCCTGACAGGGATCGAAAACATTCAGTACTTC CASSLTGIENIQYF
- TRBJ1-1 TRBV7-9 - TGTGCCAGCAGCTTAGACCCGTCGGGCACTGAAGCTTTCTTT CASSLDPSGTEAFF
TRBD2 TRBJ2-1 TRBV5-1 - TGCGCCAGTAAGGTAGGGACTAGCGGGAGTAATGAGCAGTTCTTC CASKVGTSGSNEQFF
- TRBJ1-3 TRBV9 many TGTGCCAGCAGCGTCAGGGTTTCTGGAAACACCATATATTTT CASSVRVSGNTIYF
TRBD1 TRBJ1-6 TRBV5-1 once TGCGCCAGCAGCTTCGGGACAGGGAATTCACCCCTCCACTTT CASSFGTGNSPLHF
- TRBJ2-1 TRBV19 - TGTGCCAGTAGTCAGGACAGCGACAATGAGCAGTTCTTC CASSQDSDNEQFF
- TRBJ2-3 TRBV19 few TGTGCCAGTAGTATGGGGCAGGGGAATACGCAGTATTTT CASSMGQGNTQYF
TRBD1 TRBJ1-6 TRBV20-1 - TGCAGTGCTAGTTCCCAGGGGGCGAGATCACCCCTCCACTTT CSASSQGARSPLHF
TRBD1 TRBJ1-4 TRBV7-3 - TGTGCCAGCAGCTTGACAGGGGGTGATGAAAAACTGTTTTTT CASSLTGGDEKLFF
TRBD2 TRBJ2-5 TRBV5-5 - TGTGCCAGCAGCCCTCGACTAGCGGGAGGGGTTATCCAAGAGACCCAGTACTTC CASSPRLAGGVIQETQYF
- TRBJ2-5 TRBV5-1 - TGCGCCAGCAGCTATGCCCGGGGGGCGGGTGAGACCCAGTACTTC CASSYARGAGETQYF
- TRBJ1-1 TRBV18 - TGTGCCAGCTCTGCAGGGATTTACACTGAAGCTTTCTTT CASSAGIYTEAFF
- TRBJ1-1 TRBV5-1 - TGCGCCAGCAGCTTGGAGGTCAGGTCCACTGAAGCTTTCTTT CASSLEVRSTEAFF
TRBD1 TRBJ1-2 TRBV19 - TGTGCCAGTAGTACTGGGACAGGGAATGGCTACACCTTC CASSTGTGNGYTF
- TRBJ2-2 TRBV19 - TGTGCCAGTAGTCCTCACCCACTGGTTGCCGGGGAGCTGTTTTTT CASSPHPLVAGELFF
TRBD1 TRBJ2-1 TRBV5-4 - TGTGCCAGCAGCGGCGGACCGGGACAGGGGAAGGGTGAGCAGTTCTTC CASSGGPGQGKGEQFF
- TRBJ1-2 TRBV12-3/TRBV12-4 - TGTGCCAGCAGTGACAGGAGGTATGGCTACACCTTC CASSDRRYGYTF
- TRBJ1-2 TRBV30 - TGTGCCTGGAGTCAAAGGGGGAGCTGGGTCTTC CAWSQRGSWVF
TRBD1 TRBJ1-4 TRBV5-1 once TGCGCCAGCAGCTTGGCCGGACAGGGGAATGAAAAACTGTTTTTT CASSLAGQGNEKLFF
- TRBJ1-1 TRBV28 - TGTGCCAGCAGAAAACAGGGCCAGACTGAAGCTTTCTTT CASRKQGQTEAFF
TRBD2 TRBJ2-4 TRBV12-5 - TGTGCTAGTGGTCAACCCGAGGGGTTAGGACTAGCGAATAACATTCAGTACTTC CASGQPEGLGLANNIQYF
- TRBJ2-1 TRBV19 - TGTGCCAGTAGTTTTGCGGACTACAATGAGCAGTTCTTC CASSFADYNEQFF
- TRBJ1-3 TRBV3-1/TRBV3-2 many TGTGCCAGCAGCCAAGAGCCCTGGAGCTCTGGAAACACCATATATTTT CASSQEPWSSGNTIYF
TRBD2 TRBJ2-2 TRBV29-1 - TGCAGCGCCACCGGGACTAGTCAATACACCGGGGAGCTGTTTTTT CSATGTSQYTGELFF
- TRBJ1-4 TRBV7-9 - TGTGCCAGCAGCTTACGGGAAAAACTGTTTTTT CASSLREKLFF
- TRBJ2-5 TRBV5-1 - TGCGCCAGCAGAGTGGGGCGGGACCCGACTACCACCCAGTACTTC CASRVGRDPTTTQYF
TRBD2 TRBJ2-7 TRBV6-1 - TGTGCCAGCAGTGACCCACTAGCGGGGCCCTACGAGCAGTACTTC CASSDPLAGPYEQYF
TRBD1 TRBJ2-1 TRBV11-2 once TGTGCCAGCAGCATCCCGGGACAGCTGAATGAGCAGTTCTTC CASSIPGQLNEQFF
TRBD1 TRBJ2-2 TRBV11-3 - TGTGCCAGCAGCCCGACAGGGAAAAGGACCGGGGAGCTGTTTTTT CASSPTGKRTGELFF
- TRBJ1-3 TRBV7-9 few TGTGCCAGCAGCTTAGACCCGACAGGTCGCGTAATTGGAAACACCATATATTTT CASSLDPTGRVIGNTIYF
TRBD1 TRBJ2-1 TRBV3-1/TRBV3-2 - TGTGCCAGCAGCGGATACAGGGGAATTTCCTACAATGAGCAGTTCTTC CASSGYRGISYNEQFF
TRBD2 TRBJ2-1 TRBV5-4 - TGTGCCAGCAGTTCTGAAGGACTAGCGGGAGGGCTGGGAAATGAGCAGTTCTTC CASSSEGLAGGLGNEQFF
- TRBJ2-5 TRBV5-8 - TGTGCCAGCAGCTTGGCGGGGGAGACCCAGTACTTC CASSLAGETQYF
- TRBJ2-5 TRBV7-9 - TGTGCCAGCAGCTTATCGGCGGCGGGGAGAGAGACCCAGTACTTC CASSLSAAGRETQYF
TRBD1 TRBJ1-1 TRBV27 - TGTGCCAGCAGTCCTCGGACAGGGGTGGCAGGGAACACTGAAGCTTTCTTT CASSPRTGVAGNTEAFF
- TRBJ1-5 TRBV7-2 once TGTGCCAGCAGCTCAATGACAGGCCGCAATCAGCCCCAGCATTTT CASSSMTGRNQPQHF
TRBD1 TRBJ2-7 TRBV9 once TGTGCCAGCAGCGCACAGACAGGGAACGAGCAGTACTTC CASSAQTGNEQYF
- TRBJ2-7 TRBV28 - TGTGCCAGCAGTCGTCACCATAGACAGAAAAGCTCCTACGAGCAGTACTTC CASSRHHRQKSSYEQYF
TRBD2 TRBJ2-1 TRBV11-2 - TGTGCCAGCACCAGTAGCGGGTACAATGAGCAGTTCTTC CASTSSGYNEQFF
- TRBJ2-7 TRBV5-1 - TGCGCCAGCAGCCTGGAAACTAGAGCATACGAGCAGTACTTC CASSLETRAYEQYF
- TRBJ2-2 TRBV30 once TGTGCGTCAAAGGGGACGGGGAGGACCGGGGAGCTGTTTTTT CASKGTGRTGELFF
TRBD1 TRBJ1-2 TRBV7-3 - TGTGCCAGCAGCTCTCAAGGACAGGAAGGTGGCTACACCTTC CASSSQGQEGGYTF
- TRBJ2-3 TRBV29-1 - TGCAGCGCCCAAGGGGGGGTTGTGGATACGCAGTATTTT CSAQGGVVDTQYF
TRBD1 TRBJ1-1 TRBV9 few TGTGCCAGCAGCCCAACGGGACAGGTGAACACTGAAGCTTTCTTT CASSPTGQVNTEAFF
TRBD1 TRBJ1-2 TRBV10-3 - TGTGCCATCAGTGAGGGGACAGATGGCTACACCTTC CAISEGTDGYTF
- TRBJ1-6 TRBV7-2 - TGTGCCAGCAGCTTAGCTGGGCGTGGCACTAGGGTCCCCCTCCACTTT CASSLAGRGTRVPLHF
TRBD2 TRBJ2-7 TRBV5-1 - TGCGCCAGCAGCCTGGTCTCAGCGGGGGGTATGTACGAGCAGTACTTC CASSLVSAGGMYEQYF
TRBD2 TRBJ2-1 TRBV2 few TGTGCCAGCTCCCGGACTAGCGGGAGCAATTTCTTC CASSRTSGSNFF
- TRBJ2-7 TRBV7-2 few TGTGCCAGCAGGACCCCGGGGGCCTACGAGCAGTACTTC CASRTPGAYEQYF
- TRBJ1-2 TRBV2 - TGTGCCAGCGGCGGGGGGGGCCCTGGCTACACCTTC CASGGGGPGYTF
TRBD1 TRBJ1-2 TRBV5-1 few TGCGCCAGCAGCCAGGACAGGGTTGGCTACACCTTC CASSQDRVGYTF
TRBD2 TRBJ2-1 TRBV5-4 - TGTGCCAGCAGCGCGACTAGCGGCTGGACGGCTGAGCAGTTCTTC CASSATSGWTAEQFF